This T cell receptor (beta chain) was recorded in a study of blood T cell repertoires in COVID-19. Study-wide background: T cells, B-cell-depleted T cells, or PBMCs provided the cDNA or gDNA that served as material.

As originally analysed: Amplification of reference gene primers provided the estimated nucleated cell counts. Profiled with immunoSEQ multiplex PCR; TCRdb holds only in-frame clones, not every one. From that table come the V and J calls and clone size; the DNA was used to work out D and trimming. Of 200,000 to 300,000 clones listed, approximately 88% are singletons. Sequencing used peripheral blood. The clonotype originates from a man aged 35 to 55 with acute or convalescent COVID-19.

The CDR3 loop is CASSEGLAGVGETQYF. For the CDR3, the DNA is TGCGCCAGCAGCGAGGGACTAGCGGGAGTCGGGGAGACCCAGTACTTC. The chain joins TRBV5-1 to TRBJ2-5; 14 nucleotides match TRBD2. CDR1 and CDR2 (germline): SGHRS, YFSETQ. J lost 5 bases, V lost 4 bases, and 7 bases had no gene match. This CDR3 spans 16 amino acids.